These 10 T cell receptor beta chains came from one sample sequenced in a study of patients and donors after allogeneic stem cell transplantation. TCRdb recomputed calls from the RT-PCR reads with MiXCR, one row per CDR3 protein. The table lists 90,000 to 120,000 distinct CDR3 sequences, around 36% of them singletons. The source material was blood, either unsorted or a sorted T cell fraction (not recorded which). The source of these receptors is a human donor who was either an allogeneic HSCT recipient or a stem cell or donor lymphocyte infusion donor (not recorded which). It is not recorded whose cells these are; they may come from a transplant donor.

This rearrangement joins TRBV5-1 to TRBJ2-3, with TRBD2 identical over 7 bases. Germline V lookup: CDR1 SGHRS, CDR2 YFSETQ. Losses at the gene ends were 4 bases for V and 6 bases for J; bases not matched to a gene: 11. The CDR3 contains 15 residues. The CDR3 reads CASSPGRLAADTQYF. The CDR3 nucleotides are TGCGCCAGCAGCCCCGGACGACTAGCAGCCGATACGCAGTATTTT.

The CDR3 DNA is TGTGCCAGCTCACCATCGGGCAGGCTTAACTATGGCTACACCTTC. Amino acid sequence: CASSPSGRLNYGYTF. V usage is TRBV18 and J usage is TRBJ1-2; the D is unclear. V was pared by 2 bases and J by 1 base, with 11 bases between. Germline loops: CDR1 KGHSH, CDR2 LQKENI. The CDR3 is 15 residues long. The variable domain in full, with the rest retrieved from reference TRBV18 and TRBJ1-2, is NAGVMQNPRHLVRRRGQEARLRCSPMKGHSHVYWYRQLPEEGLKFMVYLQKENIIDESGMPKERFSAEFPKEGPSILRIQQVVRGDSAAYFCASSPSGRLNYGYTFGSGTRLTVV.

This clonotype was seen more than once but under ten times. V and J are TRBV5-6 and TRBJ1-3; 8 nucleotides match TRBD1. Germline V gives CDR1 SGHDT, CDR2 YYEEEE. There are 14 residues in the CDR3. V shed 5 bases and J 4 bases; nucleotides not matched to a gene: 5. The DNA for the CDR3 is TGTGCCAGCAGACTTACAGGGGGAGGAAACACCATATATTTT. Translation gives CASRLTGGGNTIYF.

V is TRBV18 and J is TRBJ2-7; 7 bases are a match to TRBD2. Germline trimming cut 3 bases from V and 2 bases from J; bases unmatched to any gene: 1. This CDR3 comprises 13 residues. CDR1 is KGHSH and CDR2 is LQKENI in the germline V gene. CDR3 sequence reads: CASSPAGAYEQYF. The DNA for the CDR3 is TGTGCCAGCTCACCGGCGGGAGCCTACGAGCAGTACTTC.

The J gene is TRBJ2-1, the V gene TRBV7-2; 8 positions agree with TRBD2. J gave up 1 base and V 6 bases, and 5 bases lay outside the gene matches. Per germline, CDR1 SGHTA and CDR2 FQGNSA. CDR3 size: 15 residues. CDR3 protein: CASSAGLASYNEQFF. CDR3 bases: TGTGCCAGCAGTGCAGGACTAGCTTCCTACAATGAGCAGTTCTTC.

The genes are TRBV12-3 or TRBV12-4 and TRBJ1-5; D perhaps matches TRBD1 (6 bases). The CDR3 length is 13 residues. The CDR3 here is CASAPGQYQPQHF. CDR3 in DNA: TGTGCATCAGCACCAGGACAGTATCAGCCCCAGCATTTT.

This clonotype has just a few counts. The chain carries TRBV12-3 or TRBV12-4 and TRBJ2-2; maybe TRBD2 (6 bases). V dropped 6 bases and J dropped 5 bases, with 19 bases sitting between them. This CDR3 spans 16 amino acids. CDR3 sequence: CASSPAWGTGTGELFF. The CDR3 nucleotides are TGTGCCAGCAGCCCGGCGTGGGGGACTGGGACCGGGGAGCTGTTTTTT.

The chain carries TRBV7-9 and TRBJ1-1; perhaps TRBD1 as D (6 bases). The V gene lost 6 bases and the J gene lost 1 base, with 12 bases spanning the gap. CDR3 length equals 14 residues. Germline V gives CDR1 SEHNR, CDR2 FQNEAQ (reference sequence). DNA of the CDR3: TGTGCCAGCAGGAAGGGACACGCGAACACTGAAGCTTTCTTT. As protein: CASRKGHANTEAFF.

This clonotype was seen a single time. The chain is built from TRBV2 and TRBJ1-1; D uncertain. Trimming shortened V by 3 bases and J by 1 base, and 12 bases separated the two germline ends. The length of the CDR3 is 15 residues. Germline CDR1 and CDR2: SNHLY and FYNNEI. The CDR3 nucleotides read TGTGCCAGCAGTGATGAGTGGGTGGGGAACACTGAAGCTTTCTTT. Translation: CASSDEWVGNTEAFF.

This clonotype was counted a few times. The chain joins TRBV7-2 to TRBJ1-1; D uncertain. There are 15 residues in the CDR3. The germline V gene encodes CDR1 SGHTA and CDR2 FQGNSA. V shed 1 base and J shed 5 bases, with 14 bases lying between them. CDR3 region: CASSLVGPGLTEAFF. The CDR3 DNA follows: TGTGCCAGCAGCTTAGTGGGTCCCGGGCTGACTGAAGCTTTCTTT.